The 2 T cell receptor beta chains below were found in one sample sequenced in a study of esophageal squamous cell carcinoma under preoperative chemotherapy. Noted time point: after preoperative PTX-NDP chemotherapy. One entry per CDR3 protein results from TCRdb running MiXCR on the PCR reads. The sample lists approximately 19,000 distinct CDR3 sequences, 46% occurring once. The sample was gathered from a patient given preoperative chemotherapy. The origin of the receptors is a human donor with esophageal squamous cell carcinoma. The donor label of this sample is uncertain.

The chain combines TRBV7-3 with TRBJ2-5; 10 nucleotides align to TRBD1. The assigned J gene may be wrong: the sequence end matches TRBJ2-7 better. Germline CDR1 SGHTA, CDR2 FQGTGA. The CDR3 is 14 residues long. The CDR3 bases are TGTGCCAGCAGCTTCCGACAGGGGGCGGGCGAGCAGTACTTC. Translating it yields CASSFRQGAGEQYF.

V usage is TRBV7-2 and J usage is TRBJ2-3; the D call may be TRBD1 or TRBD2 (6 bases each). Matching the DNA end better, TRBJ2-5 makes the J call doubtful. This CDR3 region has 16 residues. Germline CDR1 is SGHTA and CDR2 is FQGNSA. In DNA, the CDR3 is TGTGCCAGCGGGGGACGAGGGGGGCGGAGCCCAGATACCCAGTACTTC. This translates into CASGGRGGRSPDTQYF.